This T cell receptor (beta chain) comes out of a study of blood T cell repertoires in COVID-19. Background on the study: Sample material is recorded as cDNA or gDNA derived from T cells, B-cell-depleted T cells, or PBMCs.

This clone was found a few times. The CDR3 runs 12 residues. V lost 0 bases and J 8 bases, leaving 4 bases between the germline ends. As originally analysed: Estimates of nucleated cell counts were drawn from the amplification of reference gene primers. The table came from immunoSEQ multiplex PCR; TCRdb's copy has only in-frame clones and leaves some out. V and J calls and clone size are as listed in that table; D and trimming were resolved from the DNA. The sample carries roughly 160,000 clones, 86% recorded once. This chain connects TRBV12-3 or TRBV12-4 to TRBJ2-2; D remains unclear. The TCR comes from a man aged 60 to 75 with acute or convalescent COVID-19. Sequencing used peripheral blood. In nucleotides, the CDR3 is TGTGCCAGCAGTTTAGCCGGTGGGGAGCTGTTTTTT. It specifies CASSLAGGELFF.